This T cell receptor beta chain appears in the sequencing data of a study of blood T cells in healthy people across ages. This clonotype was seen a few times. A second PCR of 7 to 11 cycles used a sample-barcoded 5' primer and a J-beta primer mix. From the 5' RACE reads, TCRdb called clonotypes with MiXCR, one entry per CDR3 protein. The table has approximately 490,000 distinct CDR3 sequences, less than 25% seen once. Germline CDR1 is SGHTA and CDR2 is FQGNSA. V lost 4 bases, J lost 6 bases, and 7 bases stayed unmatched. This CDR3 has 15 amino acids. The same specimen was also included in a second study, on T cells of mothers and their children.

V is TRBV7-2 and J is TRBJ1-5; 9 bases map to TRBD1. The sample taken for sequencing was blood. This TCR came from a boy between 10 and 17 years old in good health. CDR3 nucleotides: TGTGCCAGCAGCTCGATACAGGGGGCAGGTCAGCCCCAGCATTTT. This translates into CASSSIQGAGQPQHF.